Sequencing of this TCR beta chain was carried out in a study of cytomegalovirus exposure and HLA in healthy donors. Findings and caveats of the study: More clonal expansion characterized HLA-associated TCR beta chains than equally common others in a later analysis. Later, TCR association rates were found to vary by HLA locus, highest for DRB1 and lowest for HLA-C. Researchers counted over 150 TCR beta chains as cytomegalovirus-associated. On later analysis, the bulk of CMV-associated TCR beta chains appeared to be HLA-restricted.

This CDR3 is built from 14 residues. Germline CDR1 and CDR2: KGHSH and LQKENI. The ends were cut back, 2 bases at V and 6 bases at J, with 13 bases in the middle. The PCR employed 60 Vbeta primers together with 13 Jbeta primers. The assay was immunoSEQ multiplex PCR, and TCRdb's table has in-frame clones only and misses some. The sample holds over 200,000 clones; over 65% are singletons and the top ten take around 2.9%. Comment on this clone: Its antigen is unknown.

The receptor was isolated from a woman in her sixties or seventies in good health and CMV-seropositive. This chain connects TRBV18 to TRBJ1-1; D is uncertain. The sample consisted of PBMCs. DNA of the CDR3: TGTGCCAGCTCACCAAGGATGGAGGGTTCTGAAGCTTTCTTT. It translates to CASSPRMEGSEAFF.